The rows below give T cell receptor beta chains drawn from one sample of a study of shared clonotypes between healthy human individuals. Using immunoSEQ multiplex PCR, the repertoire was profiled, and TCRdb retains in-frame clones only, with some absent. The top ten clones hold 1.2% of a sample with around 2,100,000 clones, about 95% of them seen once. The sample consisted of naive CD8+ T cells sorted from blood. The receptors derive from a man between 18 and 35 years old in good health. CDR3s include the opening cysteine and the closing phenylalanine or tryptophan. Fields, in order: V gene, J gene, clone size, D gene, CDR3 length, CDR3 protein, CDR3 DNA. The D gene is left open where the match is weak. Size is omitted from some rows. Given values are once, few, many or a class for expanded clones.

v_gene: TRBV5-8
j_gene: TRBJ2-7
abundance: .
d_gene: .
len: 12
CDR3aa: CASSPILNEQYF
CDR3nt: TGTGCCAGCAGCCCAATTCTAAACGAGCAGTACTTC

v_gene: TRBV27
j_gene: TRBJ1-5
abundance: once
d_gene: .
len: 14
CDR3aa: CASSSRGGNQPQHF
CDR3nt: TGTGCCAGCAGTTCCAGGGGAGGGAATCAGCCCCAGCATTTT

v_gene: TRBV6-6
j_gene: TRBJ1-5
abundance: .
d_gene: .
len: 16
CDR3aa: CASSYWTGASNQPQHF
CDR3nt: TGTGCCAGCAGTTATTGGACGGGAGCGAGCAATCAGCCCCAGCATTTT

v_gene: TRBV6-1
j_gene: TRBJ1-1
abundance: .
d_gene: TRBD1
len: 12
CDR3aa: CASSEGTGEAFF
CDR3nt: TGTGCCAGCAGTGAAGGGACAGGGGAAGCTTTCTTT

v_gene: TRBV7-9
j_gene: TRBJ2-1
abundance: .
d_gene: .
len: 14
CDR3aa: CASSLLATYNEQFF
CDR3nt: TGTGCCAGCAGCCTACTAGCTACCTACAATGAGCAGTTCTTC

v_gene: TRBV7-9
j_gene: TRBJ2-7
abundance: .
d_gene: TRBD2
len: 15
CDR3aa: CASSSTSGISYEQYF
CDR3nt: TGTGCCAGCAGCTCGACTAGCGGGATCTCCTACGAGCAGTACTTC

v_gene: TRBV10-3
j_gene: TRBJ1-3
abundance: .
d_gene: .
len: 15
CDR3aa: CAISGGVGPGNTIYF
CDR3nt: TGTGCCATCAGTGGAGGGGTAGGGCCTGGAAACACCATATATTTT

v_gene: TRBV7-8
j_gene: TRBJ2-3
abundance: .
d_gene: .
len: 15
CDR3aa: CASSWSGSDTDTQYF
CDR3nt: TGTGCCAGCAGCTGGTCCGGGAGCGACACAGATACGCAGTATTTT

v_gene: TRBV7-8
j_gene: TRBJ1-1
abundance: .
d_gene: .
len: 15
CDR3aa: CASSNPVGVVAEAFF
CDR3nt: TGTGCCAGCAGCAACCCCGTGGGGGTGGTTGCTGAAGCTTTCTTT

v_gene: TRBV5-6
j_gene: TRBJ2-2
abundance: .
d_gene: .
len: 14
CDR3aa: CASSLIVGTGELFF
CDR3nt: TGTGCCAGCAGCTTGATTGTGGGGACCGGGGAGCTGTTTTTT

v_gene: TRBV7-9
j_gene: TRBJ2-3
abundance: .
d_gene: .
len: 14
CDR3aa: CASSPGAGTDTQYF
CDR3nt: TGTGCCAGCAGCCCCGGGGCTGGCACAGATACGCAGTATTTT

v_gene: TRBV4-1
j_gene: TRBJ1-4
abundance: .
d_gene: .
len: 15
CDR3aa: CASSLPGPINEKLFF
CDR3nt: TGCGCCAGCAGCCTCCCGGGACCGATTAATGAAAAACTGTTTTTT

v_gene: TRBV2
j_gene: TRBJ2-7
abundance: .
d_gene: .
len: 14
CDR3aa: CASSEANSPYEQYF
CDR3nt: TGTGCCAGCAGTGAAGCGAACAGTCCCTACGAGCAGTACTTC

v_gene: TRBV10-2
j_gene: TRBJ2-1
abundance: .
d_gene: .
len: 11
CDR3aa: CASSSGPALFF
CDR3nt: TGCGCCAGCAGCTCGGGCCCAGCGTTGTTCTTC

v_gene: TRBV5-8
j_gene: TRBJ2-7
abundance: .
d_gene: TRBD2
len: 15
CDR3aa: CASSSWTSGGYEQYF
CDR3nt: TGTGCCAGCAGCTCGTGGACTAGCGGGGGGTACGAGCAGTACTTC

v_gene: TRBV5-4
j_gene: TRBJ2-5
abundance: .
d_gene: TRBD2
len: 17
CDR3aa: CASSSGLAGGPGETQYF
CDR3nt: TGTGCCAGCAGCTCTGGACTAGCGGGAGGGCCGGGGGAGACCCAGTACTTC

v_gene: TRBV18
j_gene: TRBJ2-1
abundance: .
d_gene: TRBD1
len: 17
CDR3aa: CASSPDWDREGYNEQFF
CDR3nt: TGTGCCAGCTCACCTGATTGGGACAGGGAAGGGTACAATGAGCAGTTCTTC

v_gene: TRBV4-3
j_gene: TRBJ2-3
abundance: .
d_gene: TRBD2
len: 17
CDR3aa: CASSQVGLAGSTDTQYF
CDR3nt: TGCGCCAGCAGCCAAGTAGGACTAGCGGGGAGCACAGATACGCAGTATTTT

v_gene: TRBV28
j_gene: TRBJ2-7
abundance: once
d_gene: TRBD1
len: 16
CDR3aa: CASSETRGDRGYEQYF
CDR3nt: TGTGCCAGCAGTGAAACTCGAGGGGACAGGGGTTACGAGCAGTACTTC

v_gene: TRBV7-9
j_gene: TRBJ2-3
abundance: .
d_gene: .
len: 13
CDR3aa: CASSLLNTDTQYF
CDR3nt: TGTGCCAGCAGCTTGCTGAACACAGATACGCAGTATTTT

v_gene: TRBV6-5
j_gene: TRBJ1-1
abundance: .
d_gene: TRBD1
len: 14
CDR3aa: CASWTGPLDTEAFF
CDR3nt: TGTGCCAGCTGGACAGGGCCCCTGGACACTGAAGCTTTCTTT

v_gene: TRBV2
j_gene: TRBJ1-2
abundance: .
d_gene: TRBD1
len: 15
CDR3aa: CASSEGQGRNYGYTF
CDR3nt: TGTGCCAGCAGTGAAGGACAGGGGCGAAACTATGGCTACACCTTC

v_gene: TRBV4-3
j_gene: TRBJ2-7
abundance: .
d_gene: .
len: 13
CDR3aa: CASSQDDFSGQYF
CDR3nt: TGCGCCAGCAGCCAAGATGACTTTTCGGGGCAGTACTTC

v_gene: TRBV30
j_gene: TRBJ1-6
abundance: .
d_gene: .
len: 15
CDR3aa: CASSSSSSYNSPLHF
CDR3nt: TGTGCCTCTAGTAGCTCTAGCTCCTATAATTCACCCCTCCACTTT

v_gene: TRBV28
j_gene: TRBJ2-1
abundance: .
d_gene: .
len: 13
CDR3aa: CASSFRDPGEQFF
CDR3nt: TGTGCCAGCAGTTTCCGAGACCCGGGTGAGCAGTTCTTC

v_gene: TRBV7-6
j_gene: TRBJ2-4
abundance: .
d_gene: .
len: 13
CDR3aa: CASSPDRGDIQYF
CDR3nt: TGTGCCAGCAGCCCAGATAGGGGTGACATTCAGTACTTC

v_gene: TRBV11-2
j_gene: TRBJ2-5
abundance: .
d_gene: .
len: 14
CDR3aa: CASSPDRLGETQYF
CDR3nt: TGTGCCAGCAGCCCCGACCGGTTGGGAGAGACCCAGTACTTC

v_gene: TRBV27
j_gene: TRBJ1-6
abundance: .
d_gene: .
len: 17
CDR3aa: CASSYDSVSSYNSPLHF
CDR3nt: TGTGCCAGCAGTTACGACAGTGTTAGCTCCTATAATTCACCCCTCCACTTT

v_gene: TRBV9
j_gene: TRBJ1-5
abundance: .
d_gene: .
len: 15
CDR3aa: CASSVVRGKNQPQHF
CDR3nt: TGTGCCAGCAGCGTAGTGAGGGGGAAGAATCAGCCCCAGCATTTT

v_gene: TRBV11-2
j_gene: TRBJ2-1
abundance: .
d_gene: TRBD1
len: 16
CDR3aa: CASSLSVTGDYNEQFF
CDR3nt: TGTGCCAGCAGCCTAAGCGTGACAGGGGACTACAATGAGCAGTTCTTC

v_gene: TRBV2
j_gene: TRBJ1-1
abundance: few
d_gene: .
len: 13
CDR3aa: CASSPTGNTEAFF
CDR3nt: TGTGCCAGCAGTCCGACAGGGAACACTGAAGCTTTCTTT

v_gene: TRBV5-4
j_gene: TRBJ1-1
abundance: .
d_gene: .
len: 14
CDR3aa: CASSFFGGNTEAFF
CDR3nt: TGTGCCAGCAGCTTTTTTGGGGGTAACACTGAAGCTTTCTTT

v_gene: TRBV15
j_gene: TRBJ2-7
abundance: .
d_gene: .
len: 14
CDR3aa: CATSLEGLHYEQYF
CDR3nt: TGTGCCACCAGCCTGGAGGGCCTACACTACGAGCAGTACTTC

v_gene: TRBV4-1
j_gene: TRBJ2-3
abundance: .
d_gene: .
len: 19
CDR3aa: CASSQDSVWAGNHTDTQYF
CDR3nt: TGCGCCAGCAGCCAAGATTCCGTCTGGGCAGGGAATCACACAGATACGCAGTATTTT

v_gene: TRBV30
j_gene: TRBJ2-7
abundance: .
d_gene: .
len: 15
CDR3aa: CAWSPGTLEPYEQYF
CDR3nt: TGTGCCTGGAGTCCCGGGACCTTGGAGCCCTACGAGCAGTACTTC

v_gene: TRBV7-7
j_gene: TRBJ2-7
abundance: .
d_gene: .
len: 14
CDR3aa: CASSLGGLGYEQYF
CDR3nt: TGTGCTAGCAGCTTAGGGGGGCTAGGCTACGAGCAGTACTTC

v_gene: TRBV5-1
j_gene: TRBJ2-7
abundance: .
d_gene: .
len: 13
CDR3aa: CASSLGHSYEQYF
CDR3nt: TGCGCCAGCAGCTTAGGACACTCCTACGAGCAGTACTTC

v_gene: TRBV7-2
j_gene: TRBJ1-2
abundance: .
d_gene: TRBD1
len: 14
CDR3aa: CASSFRGQGYGYTF
CDR3nt: TGTGCCAGCAGCTTCAGGGGGCAGGGCTATGGCTACACCTTC

v_gene: TRBV30
j_gene: TRBJ1-2
abundance: .
d_gene: .
len: 16
CDR3aa: CAWSYPRDSFNYGYTF
CDR3nt: TGTGCCTGGAGTTACCCCCGGGACTCCTTTAACTATGGCTACACCTTC

v_gene: TRBV4-1
j_gene: TRBJ2-7
abundance: .
d_gene: TRBD2
len: 16
CDR3aa: CASSQEPLLAGDEQYF
CDR3nt: TGCGCCAGCAGCCAAGAGCCCTTACTAGCGGGGGACGAGCAGTACTTC

v_gene: TRBV7-9
j_gene: TRBJ2-7
abundance: once
d_gene: .
len: 14
CDR3aa: CASSPRGFRYEQYF
CDR3nt: TGTGCCAGCAGTCCCAGGGGCTTTCGGTACGAGCAGTACTTC

v_gene: TRBV25-1
j_gene: TRBJ2-7
abundance: .
d_gene: .
len: 13
CDR3aa: CASSWGESYEQYF
CDR3nt: TGTGCCAGCAGTTGGGGGGAGAGCTACGAGCAGTACTTC

v_gene: TRBV11-2
j_gene: TRBJ2-7
abundance: once
d_gene: TRBD1
len: 15
CDR3aa: CASSFGGDRGFLQYF
CDR3nt: TGTGCCAGCAGCTTTGGCGGGGACAGGGGTTTTTTGCAGTACTTC

v_gene: TRBV10-2
j_gene: TRBJ2-7
abundance: .
d_gene: .
len: 15
CDR3aa: CASLGDGSLSYEQYF
CDR3nt: TGCGCCAGCCTTGGGGACGGCTCCCTTTCCTACGAGCAGTACTTC

v_gene: TRBV7-9
j_gene: TRBJ1-5
abundance: .
d_gene: .
len: 17
CDR3aa: CASSLAGAGLVGQPQHF
CDR3nt: TGTGCCAGCAGCTTAGCAGGCGCAGGGCTCGTGGGTCAGCCCCAGCATTTT

v_gene: TRBV6-5
j_gene: TRBJ2-1
abundance: .
d_gene: TRBD1
len: 15
CDR3aa: CASSYGTGVSNEQFF
CDR3nt: TGTGCCAGCAGTTACGGGACAGGGGTCTCAAATGAGCAGTTCTTC

v_gene: TRBV4-2
j_gene: TRBJ2-7
abundance: .
d_gene: .
len: 13
CDR3aa: CASSQGGVYEQYF
CDR3nt: TGTGCCAGCAGCCAAGGTGGAGTCTACGAGCAGTACTTC

v_gene: TRBV6-5
j_gene: TRBJ2-7
abundance: few
d_gene: .
len: 14
CDR3aa: CASSYGQGSYEQYF
CDR3nt: TGTGCCAGCAGTTACGGGCAGGGGTCCTACGAGCAGTACTTC

v_gene: TRBV2
j_gene: TRBJ2-5
abundance: .
d_gene: .
len: 15
CDR3aa: CASSEAPGLQETQYF
CDR3nt: TGTGCCAGCAGTGAAGCTCCGGGACTGCAAGAGACCCAGTACTTC

v_gene: TRBV28
j_gene: TRBJ2-3
abundance: .
d_gene: TRBD1
len: 16
CDR3aa: CASSFASDRITDTQYF
CDR3nt: TGTGCCAGCAGTTTTGCTTCGGACAGGATTACAGATACGCAGTATTTT

v_gene: TRBV5-4
j_gene: TRBJ1-6
abundance: .
d_gene: TRBD1
len: 15
CDR3aa: CASSYGQGFGSPLHF
CDR3nt: TGTGCCAGCAGCTATGGACAGGGGTTCGGCTCACCCCTCCACTTT

v_gene: TRBV19
j_gene: TRBJ2-2
abundance: .
d_gene: .
len: 13
CDR3aa: CASSPSKFGELFF
CDR3nt: TGTGCCAGTAGCCCATCTAAGTTCGGGGAGCTGTTTTTT

v_gene: TRBV7-8
j_gene: TRBJ2-7
abundance: .
d_gene: .
len: 14
CDR3aa: CASSLGGLSYEQYF
CDR3nt: TGTGCCAGCAGCTTAGGGGGGCTATCCTACGAGCAGTACTTC

v_gene: TRBV6-5
j_gene: TRBJ2-5
abundance: .
d_gene: TRBD2
len: 14
CDR3aa: CASSLSWEGETQYF
CDR3nt: TGTGCCAGCAGTTTATCTTGGGAGGGGGAGACCCAGTACTTC

v_gene: TRBV29-1
j_gene: TRBJ1-1
abundance: .
d_gene: .
len: 13
CDR3aa: CSVVRGINTEAFF
CDR3nt: TGCAGCGTTGTCAGAGGTATCAACACTGAAGCTTTCTTT

v_gene: TRBV11-2
j_gene: TRBJ2-7
abundance: .
d_gene: .
len: 15
CDR3aa: CASSLAGKPGAEQYF
CDR3nt: TGTGCCAGCAGCTTAGCTGGGAAACCGGGCGCCGAGCAGTACTTC

v_gene: TRBV9
j_gene: TRBJ2-7
abundance: .
d_gene: TRBD1
len: 15
CDR3aa: CASSRQGTSSYEQYF
CDR3nt: TGTGCCAGCAGCAGACAGGGGACCAGCTCCTACGAGCAGTACTTC